Below, 29 T cell receptor beta chains from the same sample are listed, as sequenced in a study of CD8+CD57+ T cells in acquired aplastic anemia. According to the study, genomic DNA was the template for TCR beta VDJ and CDR3 profiling. TCRdb analysed the reads with MiXCR anew, one entry per CDR3 protein. The sample consists of some 42,000 distinct CDR3 sequences, 65% to 70% of them appearing once. Sequences were obtained from sorted CD4+, CD8+, or CD8+CD57+ T cells (not recorded which) from PBMCs. The receptors shown here come from a human donor in good health, serving as a control.

Comments on this clonotype: The junction departs from germline at one end; a sequencing error may be responsible. This chain joins TRBV5-1 and TRBJ2-2, with 9 bases identical to TRBD2. Germline V lookup: CDR1 SGHRS, CDR2 YFSETQ. The CDR3 loop spans 13 amino acids. The CDR3 DNA reads TGCGCCAGCAGCAATGGGGATAGCGGGGGGCTGTTTTTT. Translating it yields CASSNGDSGGLFF.

To note about this clonotype: A read error may produce the germline difference seen at one junction end. The chain couples TRBV9 to TRBJ1-4; 9 bases align to TRBD1. The germline CDR1 and CDR2 sequences are SGDLS and YYNGEE. CDR3 length equals 17 residues. The DNA for the CDR3 is TGTGCCTGCAGCGTAGGACAGGGGCGGGCAACTAATGAAAAACTGCTTTTT. It yields the protein CACSVGQGRATNEKLLF.

V usage is TRBV5-1 and J usage is TRBJ1-4; 8 bases fit TRBD1. This CDR3 region has 14 residues. With 0 bases clipped from V and 5 bases from J, the junction kept 0 bases outside the gene matches. From germline, CDR1 is SGHRS and CDR2 YFSETQ. CDR3 sequence reads: CASSLGQGNEKLFF. CDR3 DNA: TGCGCCAGCAGCTTGGGACAGGGGAATGAAAAACTGTTTTTT.

This clonotype is a singleton in its sample. The rearrangement links TRBV7-6 to TRBJ2-7; no reliable D call. The V gene lost 3 bases and the J gene lost 0 bases, with 9 bases spanning the gap. Germline CDR1 and CDR2: SGHVS and FNYEAQ. This CDR3 has 14 amino acids. The CDR3 here is CASSLNISSYEQYF. In nucleotides, the CDR3 is TGTGCCAGCAGCTTGAACATCAGCTCCTACGAGCAGTACTTC.

The rearrangement links TRBV5-1 to TRBJ2-3, with 8 nucleotides matching TRBD2. The CDR3 spans 15 residues. After removal of 4 bases from V and 7 bases from J, the junction contained 11 bases not matched to a gene. Germline assignment: CDR1 SGHRS and CDR2 YFSETQ. CDR3 amino acids: CASSSDGRDLNTQYF. The CDR3 DNA sequence: TGCGCCAGCAGCAGCGACGGGAGGGACCTGAATACGCAGTATTTT.

This chain joins TRBV11-1 and TRBJ2-7; D may correspond to TRBD1 or TRBD2 (5 bases each). The V end was cut by 6 bases, the J end by 6 bases, with 21 bases between. The CDR3 runs 15 residues. Germline CDR1 is SGHAT and CDR2 is FQDESV (reference sequence). Here the CDR3 DNA reads TGTGCCAGCAGTCCCGGGGCAGGAGGTATAAGCGAGCAGTACTTC. It yields the protein CASSPGAGGISEQYF.

V gene TRBV19 combines with J gene TRBJ2-5, with D possibly TRBD1 on 5 matching bases. Trimming took 3 bases from V and 5 from J, leaving 16 bases between them. The V gene's germline CDR1 is LNHDA and CDR2 SQIVND (reference sequence). There are 15 residues in the CDR3. The CDR3 loop reads CASSIGRVELETQYF. The DNA for the CDR3 is TGTGCCAGTAGTATCGGCAGGGTTGAGCTGGAGACCCAGTACTTC.

The rearrangement uses TRBV12-3 or TRBV12-4 and TRBJ2-5, with D unresolved. The CDR3 is made up of 15 amino acids. Between the trimmed V and J ends, which lost 4 bases and 5 bases, there was a span of 17 bases. DNA for the CDR3: TGTGCCAGCAGTTCACCGGGCCTAATAGGGGAGACCCAGTACTTC. Encoded protein: CASSSPGLIGETQYF.

Ten or more counts support this clonotype. The chain recombines TRBV5-1 with TRBJ2-7, with TRBD2 matching over 13 bases. After removal of 6 bases from V and 3 bases from J, the junction contained 12 bases not matched to a gene. The germline CDR1 and CDR2 sequences are SGHRS and YFSETQ. The CDR3 loop spans 17 amino acids. The CDR3 loop reads CASTLGGTSGVNYEQYF. In DNA, the CDR3 is TGCGCCAGCACTTTGGGGGGGACTAGCGGGGTTAACTACGAGCAGTACTTC.

V usage is TRBV15 and J usage is TRBJ2-1; 7 bases are a match to TRBD2. This CDR3 contains 13 residues. V shed 3 bases, J shed 7 bases, and the junction held 3 bases outside the gene matches. Germline values: CDR1 LNHNV, CDR2 YYDKDF (reference sequence). This chain's CDR3 is CATSRASGNEQFF. The CDR3, as DNA: TGTGCCACCAGCAGGGCTAGCGGTAATGAGCAGTTCTTC.

This sequence joins TRBV10-2 and TRBJ1-6; perhaps TRBD1 as D (5 bases). This CDR3 is 14 amino acids long. Trimming took 4 bases from V and 7 from J, leaving 11 bases between them. Germline V lookup: CDR1 WSHSY, CDR2 SAAADI. CDR3 in DNA: TGCGCCAGCAGTGCTCAGGCAGGGAATTCACCCCTCCACTTT. It codes for CASSAQAGNSPLHF.

This clonotype was counted ten times or more. The chain carries TRBV6-1 and TRBJ1-1, with 7 positions matching TRBD1. V shed 5 bases, J shed 0 bases, and the junction held 6 bases outside the gene matches. The CDR3 totals 15 residues. Germline V gene sequence: CDR1 MNHNS, CDR2 SASEGT. CDR3 sequence: CASSPMGQLNTEAFF. In DNA, the CDR3 is TGTGCCAGCAGTCCCATGGGACAGCTGAACACTGAAGCTTTCTTT.

The CDR3 spells CASSFTSGTEAFF. The CDR3 nucleotides are TGTGCCAGCAGTTTTACGAGCGGCACTGAAGCTTTCTTT. The chain employs TRBV6-2 or TRBV6-3 and TRBJ1-1, with unresolved D. Trimming took 4 bases from V and 4 from J, leaving 10 bases between them. The germline CDR1 and CDR2 sequences are MNHEY and SVGEGT. The CDR3 extends over 13 amino acids.

This clonotype has ten or more counts. J is TRBJ1-3 and V is TRBV6-1, with TRBD1 as a possible D gene (6 bases). This CDR3 comprises 15 residues. The germline gives CDR1 MNHNS, CDR2 SASEGT. Deletions cut 5 bases from V and 6 bases from J, with 17 bases between. The CDR3 coding sequence is TGTGCCAGCAGTCCCTCACAGGGTGTCTCAAACACCATATATTTT. It codes for CASSPSQGVSNTIYF.

The J gene is TRBJ2-7, the V gene TRBV15; tentatively, D is TRBD1 or TRBD2 (5 bases each). CDR1 is LNHNV and CDR2 is YYDKDF in the germline V gene (reference sequence). V was cut by 2 bases and J by 4 bases, with 12 bases left in between. CDR3 length equals 14 residues. The DNA of the CDR3 is TGTGCCACCAGCAGATCCTGGGGGAAGTACGAGCAGTACTTC. Encoded protein: CATSRSWGKYEQYF.

V usage is TRBV5-1 and J usage is TRBJ1-1, with 7 positions matching TRBD1. CDR1 and CDR2 (germline): SGHRS, YFSETQ. This CDR3 has 15 residues. Trimming took 3 bases from V and 0 from J; bases not matched to a gene: 5. The CDR3 DNA reads TGCGCCAGCAGCTCAGGGGACAGACTGAACACTGAAGCTTTCTTT. This sequence encodes CASSSGDRLNTEAFF. Together with reference TRBV5-1 and TRBJ1-1, the CDR3 gives the full variable domain: KAGVTQTPRYLIKTRGQQVTLSCSPISGHRSVSWYQQTPGQGLQFLFEYFSETQRNKGNFPGRFSGRQFSNSRSEMNVSTLELGDSALYLCASSSGDRLNTEAFFGQGTRLTVV.

This clonotype was seen repeatedly, ten times or more. The rearrangement joins TRBV5-4 to TRBJ1-1, with D tentatively TRBD1 (5 bases). The germline gives CDR1 SGHNT, CDR2 YYREEE (reference sequence). Trimming cost V 0 bases and J 3 bases, with 9 bases left between them. The CDR3 consists of 14 residues. In nucleotides, the CDR3 is TGTGCCAGCAGCTTGGTTGGGGGTCACACTGAAGCTTTCTTT. Amino acids: CASSLVGGHTEAFF.

The V call is TRBV19, the J call TRBJ2-4; D could derive from TRBD1 or TRBD2 (5 bases each). Trimming removed 7 bases from V and 0 bases from J, with 10 bases in between. CDR1 and CDR2 from the germline V gene are LNHDA and SQIVND (reference sequence). The CDR3 length is 14 residues. The CDR3 protein is CASNRGEAKNIQYF. The CDR3 DNA sequence: TGTGCCAGTAATCGAGGGGAAGCCAAAAACATTCAGTACTTC.

The rearrangement links TRBV10-3 to TRBJ2-5; D is possibly TRBD1 or TRBD2 (6 bases each). CDR1 and CDR2 from the germline V gene are ENHRY and SYGVKD. V was shortened by 8 bases and J by 6 bases, with 19 bases between the two germline ends. The CDR3 consists of 14 residues. The CDR3 loop is CAIAEGEAQKTQYF. CDR3 nucleotides: TGTGCCATCGCCGAGGGGGAGGCCCAGAAGACCCAGTACTTC.

Here the CDR3 DNA reads TGCAGTGCTCCGGACAGTAATAGCAATCAGCCCCAGCATTTT. Amino acids: CSAPDSNSNQPQHF. V usage is TRBV20-1 and J usage is TRBJ1-5; possibly TRBD1 for D (6 bases). Per germline, CDR1 DFQATT and CDR2 SNEGSKA (reference sequence). V was cut by 5 bases and J by 0 bases, with 11 bases left in between. CDR3 size: 14 residues.

This clonotype is judged medium-sized. This chain joins TRBV9 and TRBJ2-7, with D hard to call. The germline V and J ends were trimmed by 0 bases and 5 bases, with 9 bases remaining between them. CDR1 SGDLS and CDR2 YYNGEE come from the germline V gene. The CDR3 is 13 residues long. The CDR3 loop is CASSVVSSDEQYF. The CDR3, as DNA: TGTGCCAGCAGCGTAGTTTCGTCGGACGAGCAGTACTTC.

With respect to this clonotype: The CDR3 carries no conserved terminal phenylalanine or tryptophan, so it likely arises from a read error. This chain joins TRBV9 and TRBJ2-3, with D maybe TRBD2 (6 bases). This CDR3 region has 16 residues. Germline loops: CDR1 SGDLS, CDR2 YYNGEE. With 0 bases removed from V and 2 bases from J, the gap between germline ends came to 13 bases. This CDR3 reads CASSVGVAETTDTQYL. The CDR3, as DNA: TGTGCCAGCAGCGTAGGGGTAGCGGAGACCACAGATACGCAGTATCTT.

The chain recombines TRBV24-1 with TRBJ2-5, with TRBD1 matching 8 bases. Germline V CDR1 and CDR2: KGHDR, SFDVKD. Unmatched junction bases numbered 3, after V lost 3 bases and J lost 4 bases. The CDR3 sequence is 14 residues long. CDR3 residues: CATSDTTGVETQYF. CDR3 nucleotide sequence: TGTGCCACCAGTGATACGACAGGGGTAGAGACCCAGTACTTC.

The rearrangement links TRBV5-5 to TRBJ1-1, with unresolved D. The germline V gene encodes CDR1 SGHKS and CDR2 YYEKEE (reference sequence). The CDR3 totals 13 residues. Trimming removed 1 base at V and 1 base at J, with 5 bases between. The CDR3 sequence is CASSLSPNTEAFF. CDR3 nucleotides: TGTGCCAGCAGCTTGTCACCGAACACTGAAGCTTTCTTT.

The chain links TRBV6-1 to TRBJ1-4, with 7 nucleotides matching TRBD1. The CDR3 totals 14 residues. The germline gives CDR1 MNHNS, CDR2 SASEGT. With 6 bases clipped from V and 5 bases from J, the junction kept 6 bases outside the gene matches. The CDR3 DNA reads as TGTGCCAGCAGGATGACAGGGTTAAATGAAAAACTGTTTTTT. This gives the protein CASRMTGLNEKLFF.

This clonotype occurred a few times. The chain uses TRBV9 and TRBJ1-4; D is perhaps TRBD1 (5 bases). From germline, CDR1 is SGDLS and CDR2 YYNGEE. V lost 5 bases and J 8 bases, leaving 19 bases between the germline ends. The length of the CDR3 is 15 residues. The CDR3 protein is CASSSRDGGYEKLFF. CDR3 bases: TGTGCCAGCAGTAGTCGGGACGGGGGATACGAAAAACTGTTTTTT.

The chain employs TRBV24-1 and TRBJ2-7; 8 positions match TRBD1. Germline CDR1 and CDR2: KGHDR and SFDVKD. After removal of 2 bases from V and 0 bases from J, the junction contained 8 bases not matched to a gene. The CDR3 spans 17 residues. The CDR3 region is CATSDSRQGIYSYEQYF. The CDR3 DNA follows: TGTGCCACCAGTGATTCCAGACAGGGGATTTACTCCTACGAGCAGTACTTC.

The chain employs TRBV24-1 and TRBJ1-2; D is perhaps TRBD1 (5 bases). The CDR3 is 14 amino acids. Germline CDR1 and CDR2: KGHDR and SFDVKD. V lost 4 bases, J lost 3 bases, and 11 bases lay in between. DNA for the CDR3: TGTGCCACCAGTGACCGTGGGACGGACTATGGCTACACCTTC. It translates to CATSDRGTDYGYTF.

This clonotype was seen once. The genes are TRBV5-1 and TRBJ1-1; TRBD1 aligns across 8 bases. Germline V gives CDR1 SGHRS, CDR2 YFSETQ. This CDR3 contains 13 residues. V dropped 2 bases and J dropped 3; count of bases not matched to a gene: 0. As DNA, the CDR3 is TGCGCCAGCAGCTTACAGGGGGACACTGAAGCTTTCTTT. It yields the protein CASSLQGDTEAFF. The variable domain in full, with the rest retrieved from reference TRBV5-1 and TRBJ1-1, is KAGVTQTPRYLIKTRGQQVTLSCSPISGHRSVSWYQQTPGQGLQFLFEYFSETQRNKGNFPGRFSGRQFSNSRSEMNVSTLELGDSALYLCASSLQGDTEAFFGQGTRLTVV.